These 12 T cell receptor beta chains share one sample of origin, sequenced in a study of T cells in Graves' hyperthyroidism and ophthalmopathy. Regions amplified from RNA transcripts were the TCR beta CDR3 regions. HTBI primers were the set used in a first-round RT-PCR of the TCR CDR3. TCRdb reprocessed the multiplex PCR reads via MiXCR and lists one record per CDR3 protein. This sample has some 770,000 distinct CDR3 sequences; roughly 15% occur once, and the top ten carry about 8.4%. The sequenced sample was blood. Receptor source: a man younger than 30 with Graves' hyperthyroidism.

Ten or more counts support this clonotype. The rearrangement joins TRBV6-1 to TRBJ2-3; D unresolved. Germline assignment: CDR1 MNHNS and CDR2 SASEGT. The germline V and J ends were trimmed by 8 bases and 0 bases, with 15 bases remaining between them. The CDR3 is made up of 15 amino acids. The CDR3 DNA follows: TGTGCCAGCTGTGTCCAAACGCCTAGCACAGATACGCAGTATTTT. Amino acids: CASCVQTPSTDTQYF.

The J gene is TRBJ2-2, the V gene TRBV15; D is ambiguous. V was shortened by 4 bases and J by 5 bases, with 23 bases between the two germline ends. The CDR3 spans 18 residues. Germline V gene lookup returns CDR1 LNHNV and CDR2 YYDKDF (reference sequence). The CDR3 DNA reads TGTGCCACCAGCACTATCCCGGGCCTTAGATTATCAACCGGGGAGCTGTTTTTT. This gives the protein CATSTIPGLRLSTGELFF.

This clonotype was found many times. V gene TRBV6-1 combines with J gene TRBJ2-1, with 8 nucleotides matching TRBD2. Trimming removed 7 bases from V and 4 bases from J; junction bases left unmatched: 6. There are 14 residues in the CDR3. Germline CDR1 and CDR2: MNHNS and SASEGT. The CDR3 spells CASIGAGGYNEQFF. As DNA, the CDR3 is TGTGCCAGCATCGGCGCGGGAGGTTACAATGAGCAGTTCTTC.

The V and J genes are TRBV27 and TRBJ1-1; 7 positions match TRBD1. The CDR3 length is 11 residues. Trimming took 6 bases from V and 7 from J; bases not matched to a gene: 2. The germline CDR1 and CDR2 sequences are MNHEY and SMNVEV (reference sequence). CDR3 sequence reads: CASSYRGEAFF. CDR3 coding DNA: TGTGCCAGCAGCTACAGGGGTGAAGCTTTCTTT.

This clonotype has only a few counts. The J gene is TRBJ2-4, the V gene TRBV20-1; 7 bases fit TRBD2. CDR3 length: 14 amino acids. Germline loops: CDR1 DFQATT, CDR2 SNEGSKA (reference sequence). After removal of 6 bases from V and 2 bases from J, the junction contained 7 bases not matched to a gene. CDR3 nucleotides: TGCAGTGCCCGAGAGGGAGGGCCCAAAAACATTCAGTACTTC. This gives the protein CSAREGGPKNIQYF.

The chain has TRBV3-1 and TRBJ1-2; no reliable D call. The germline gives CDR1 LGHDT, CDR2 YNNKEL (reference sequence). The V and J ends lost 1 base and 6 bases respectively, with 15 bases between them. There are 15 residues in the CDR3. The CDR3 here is CASSQGSAAWDGYTF. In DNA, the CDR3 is TGTGCCAGCAGCCAAGGGTCGGCGGCCTGGGATGGCTACACCTTC. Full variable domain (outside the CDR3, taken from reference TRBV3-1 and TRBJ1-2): DTAVSQTPKYLVTQMGNDKSIKCEQNLGHDTMYWYKQDSKKFLKIMFSYNNKELIINETVPNRFSPKSPDKAHLNLHINSLELGDSAVYFCASSQGSAAWDGYTFGSGTRLTVV.

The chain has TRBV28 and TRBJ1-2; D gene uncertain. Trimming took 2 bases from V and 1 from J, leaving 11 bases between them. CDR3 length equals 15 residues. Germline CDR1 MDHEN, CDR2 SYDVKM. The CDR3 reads CASSLRHWINYGYTF. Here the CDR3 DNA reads TGTGCCAGCAGTTTACGCCACTGGATTAACTATGGCTACACCTTC.

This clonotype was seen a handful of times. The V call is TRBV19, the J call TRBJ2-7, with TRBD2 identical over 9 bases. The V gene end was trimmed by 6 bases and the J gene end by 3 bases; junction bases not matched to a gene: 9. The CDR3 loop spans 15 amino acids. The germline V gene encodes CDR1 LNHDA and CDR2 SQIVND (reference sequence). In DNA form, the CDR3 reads TGTGCCAGTAGCAGTAGCGGGAGCGTTCTCTACGAGCAGTACTTC. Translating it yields CASSSSGSVLYEQYF. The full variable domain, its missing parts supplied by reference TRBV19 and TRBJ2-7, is DGGITQSPKYLFRKEGQNVTLSCEQNLNHDAMYWYRQDPGQGLRLIYYSQIVNDFQKGDIAEGYSVSREKKESFPLTVTSAQKNPTAFYLCASSSSGSVLYEQYFGPGTRLTVT.

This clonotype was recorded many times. In nucleotides, the CDR3 is TGTGCCAGCAACTACAGGGGGGATTATGGCTACACCTTC. It codes for CASNYRGDYGYTF. This chain links TRBV28 with TRBJ1-2, with 8 bases fitting TRBD1. Germline V CDR1 and CDR2: MDHEN, SYDVKM. The CDR3 totals 13 residues. V gave up 7 bases and J gave up 5 bases; unmatched junction bases: 6.

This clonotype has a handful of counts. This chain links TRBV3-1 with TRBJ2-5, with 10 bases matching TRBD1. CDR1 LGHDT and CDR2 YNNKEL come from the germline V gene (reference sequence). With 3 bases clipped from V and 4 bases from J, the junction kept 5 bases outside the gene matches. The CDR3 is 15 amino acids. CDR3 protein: CASSQYGQGGETQYF. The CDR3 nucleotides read TGTGCCAGCAGCCAGTACGGACAGGGGGGAGAGACCCAGTACTTC.

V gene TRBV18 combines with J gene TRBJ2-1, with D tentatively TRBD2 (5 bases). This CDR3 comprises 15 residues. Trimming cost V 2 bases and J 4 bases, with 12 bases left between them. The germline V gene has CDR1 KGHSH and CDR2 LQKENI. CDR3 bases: TGTGCCAGCTCACCAAATGCGAGGGATTACAATGAGCAGTTCTTC. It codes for CASSPNARDYNEQFF.

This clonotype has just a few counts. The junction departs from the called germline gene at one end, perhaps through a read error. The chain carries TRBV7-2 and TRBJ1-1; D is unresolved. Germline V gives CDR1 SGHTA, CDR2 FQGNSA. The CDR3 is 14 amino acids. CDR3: CASGLHPLNTEAFF. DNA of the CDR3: TGTGCCAGCGGCTTACACCCTCTGAACACTGAAGCTTTCTTT.